The 21 T cell receptor beta chains presented below share a single source sample, sequenced in a study of blood T cells in healthy people across ages. With a J-beta primer mix and a sample-barcoded 5' primer, a second PCR ran about 7 to 12 cycles. TCRdb re-derived calls from the 5' RACE reads in MiXCR, one entry per CDR3 protein. The table shows 700,000 or so distinct CDR3 sequences, with approximately 21% occurring only once. Sequencing was performed on blood. The source is a man between 65 and 79 years old in good health.

The chain links TRBV6-6 to TRBJ2-2, with 13 bases aligning to TRBD2. Germline CDR1 reads MNHNY; CDR2 reads SVGAGI (reference sequence). With 6 bases clipped from V and 6 bases from J, the junction kept 7 bases outside the gene matches. The CDR3 length is 16 residues. This CDR3 is CASRLTSGGVAGELFF. CDR3 bases: TGTGCCAGCAGGCTAACTAGCGGGGGGGTGGCCGGGGAGCTGTTTTTT.

This clonotype was seen only a few times. The chain uses TRBV20-1 and TRBJ2-1; tentative D call: TRBD1 (5 bases). The germline V gene has CDR1 DFQATT and CDR2 SNEGSKA (reference sequence). This CDR3 has 13 residues. Trimming left V 8 bases short and J 1 base short, with 12 bases between. The CDR3 coding sequence is TGCAGTCCCAGGGTTGGGTCCTACAATGAGCAGTTCTTC. This codes for CSPRVGSYNEQFF.

J is TRBJ2-1 and V is TRBV28, with 9 bases matching TRBD1. Germline V gene data show CDR1 as MDHEN and CDR2 as SYDVKM. The length of the CDR3 is 12 residues. Losses at the gene ends were 4 bases for V and 15 bases for J; bases not matched to a gene: 7. The CDR3 bases are TGTGCCAGCAGTTCCCCCCGACAGGGGGGGTTCTTC. Its translation: CASSSPRQGGFF.

This clonotype has a handful of counts. The chain couples TRBV9 to TRBJ2-5; maybe TRBD2 (7 bases). The CDR3 consists of 16 residues. The germline CDR1 and CDR2 sequences are SGDLS and YYNGEE. V was cut by 4 bases and J by 0 bases, with 16 bases left in between. In nucleotides, the CDR3 is TGTGCCAGCAGCCTTGGAAGGGGGGGGTACCAAGAGACCCAGTACTTC. Translation: CASSLGRGGYQETQYF.

This clonotype was counted only a few times. The V call is TRBV9, the J call TRBJ1-2; D is unresolved. CDR1 is SGDLS, CDR2 YYNGEE, per germline. This CDR3 comprises 13 residues. The V and J ends lost 1 base and 7 bases respectively, with 11 bases between them. Here the CDR3 DNA reads TGTGCCAGCAGCGTACGCGGGGATGGTGGCTACACCTTC. As protein: CASSVRGDGGYTF.

This clonotype was detected a few times. The chain employs TRBV15 and TRBJ1-2, with 9 bases lining up with TRBD1. V gave up 4 bases and J gave up 5 bases; unmatched junction bases: 11. The CDR3 sequence is 16 residues long. From germline, CDR1 is LNHNV and CDR2 YYDKDF (reference sequence). CDR3 protein: CATSNRPDRGWYGYTF. The CDR3 region has the DNA TGTGCCACCAGCAACCGACCGGACAGGGGATGGTATGGCTACACCTTC.

This clonotype was recorded many times. For the CDR3, the DNA is TGCAGTGCTTCACAGACTAGCTTTGGCAAAAACATTCAGTACTTC. This translates into CSASQTSFGKNIQYF. The chain carries TRBV20-1 and TRBJ2-4; 7 bases match TRBD2. V trimming: 5 bases; J trimming: 3 bases; junction bases outside the gene matches: 10. This CDR3 is built from 15 residues. Germline V lookup: CDR1 DFQATT, CDR2 SNEGSKA (reference sequence).

There are a few counts of this clonotype. The J gene is TRBJ2-3, the V gene TRBV5-6; D call uncertain. CDR3 length: 16 amino acids. Germline lookup yields CDR1 SGHDT and CDR2 YYEEEE. Trimming stripped 3 bases from V and 0 bases from J, with 14 bases between. CDR3: CASSSGLGSSTDTQYF. CDR3 coding DNA: TGTGCCAGCAGCTCCGGGTTGGGTAGCAGCACAGATACGCAGTATTTT.

The chain couples TRBV28 to TRBJ2-3; 9 positions match TRBD1. With V trimmed by 6 bases and J by 3 bases, 7 bases remained unmatched. This CDR3 has 15 residues. Germline values: CDR1 MDHEN, CDR2 SYDVKM. The CDR3 DNA is TGTGCCAGCAGGGGGGCGGGACAGGGTACAGATACGCAGTATTTT. As protein: CASRGAGQGTDTQYF.

Ten or more counts support this clonotype. The chain employs TRBV7-9 and TRBJ1-2; D is unclear. The germline CDR1 and CDR2 sequences are SEHNR and FQNEAQ (reference sequence). V dropped 3 bases and J dropped 8 bases, with 13 bases sitting between them. CDR3 length: 13 amino acids. The CDR3 coding sequence is TGTGCCAGCAGCTTTGGGGAAAAGATGGGCTACACCTTC. It specifies CASSFGEKMGYTF.

This chain connects TRBV20-1 to TRBJ2-5, with 10 bases matching TRBD1. Per germline, CDR1 DFQATT and CDR2 SNEGSKA (reference sequence). Trimming at V came to 5 bases and at J to 4 bases, leaving 7 bases not matched to a gene. This CDR3 has 14 residues. For the CDR3, the DNA is TGCAGTGCTCTCCGGACAGGGGGGTTAGAGACCCAGTACTTC. It codes for CSALRTGGLETQYF.

This chain links TRBV24-1 with TRBJ2-3; a possible D gene is TRBD2 (6 bases). Germline V gene lookup returns CDR1 KGHDR and CDR2 SFDVKD. The CDR3 consists of 14 residues. Trimming stripped 3 bases from V and 5 bases from J, with 11 bases between. The CDR3 DNA follows: TGTGCCACCAGTGATACTGGGACTCAAGATACGCAGTATTTT. Its protein is CATSDTGTQDTQYF.

This clonotype showed up just a few times. This sequence joins TRBV7-2 and TRBJ2-3; 8 bases align to TRBD1. The junction had 19 bases not matched to a gene; V was cut back by 3 bases and J by 8 bases. Germline loops: CDR1 SGHTA, CDR2 FQGNSA. This CDR3 has 18 amino acids. This chain's CDR3 is CASSLMLSRTGSLGTQYF. The CDR3 bases are TGTGCCAGCAGCTTGATGCTGTCCAGGACAGGGAGTTTAGGTACGCAGTATTTT.

The chain employs TRBV4-1 and TRBJ1-2; a weak D match, TRBD1 (5 bases). The V and J ends lost 0 bases and 7 bases respectively, with 15 bases between them. This CDR3 is built from 15 residues. The germline V gene encodes CDR1 MGHRA and CDR2 YSYEKL. CDR3 in DNA: TGCGCCAGCAGCCAAGATCATGGGGGGTTCTTTGGCTACACCTTC. It translates to CASSQDHGGFFGYTF.

The chain joins TRBV7-9 to TRBJ2-5; 8 bases are a match to TRBD2. Looked up from germline, CDR1 is SEHNR and CDR2 is FQNEAQ (reference sequence). V was clipped by 3 bases and J by 5 bases; unmatched bases: 8. The CDR3 runs to 15 residues. Here the CDR3 DNA reads TGTGCCAGCAGCTTGCTAAGCGGGGGCTTGGAGACCCAGTACTTC. The encoded protein is CASSLLSGGLETQYF.

This chain connects TRBV5-5 to TRBJ2-7, with D hard to call. The CDR3 has 12 residues. The V gene lost 1 base and the J gene lost 5 bases, with 7 bases spanning the gap. Germline lookup yields CDR1 SGHKS and CDR2 YYEKEE (reference sequence). Here the CDR3 reads CASSLRIHEQYF. The DNA of the CDR3 is TGTGCCAGCAGCTTGAGAATCCACGAGCAGTACTTC.

This rearrangement joins TRBV12-3 or TRBV12-4 to TRBJ2-7; a weak D match, TRBD1 (6 bases). The ends were cut back, 2 bases at V and 0 bases at J, with 11 bases in the middle. This CDR3 is 15 amino acids long. CDR3 amino acids: CASSLTQGPSYEQYF. DNA for the CDR3: TGTGCCAGCAGTTTAACCCAGGGGCCCTCCTACGAGCAGTACTTC.

This clonotype has just a few counts. The chain employs TRBV5-1 and TRBJ2-2; maybe TRBD1 (6 bases). Deletions cut 2 bases from V and 4 bases from J, with 12 bases between. The CDR3 loop spans 15 amino acids. CDR1 is SGHRS, CDR2 YFSETQ, per germline. This CDR3 reads CASSFRTEFTGELFF. The CDR3, as DNA: TGCGCCAGCAGCTTTAGGACAGAATTCACCGGGGAGCTGTTTTTT.

The gene calls are TRBV29-1 and TRBJ2-1; D is possibly TRBD2 (6 bases). CDR1 is SQVTM, CDR2 ANQGSEA, per germline. V gave up 4 bases and J gave up 5 bases, with 18 bases separating them. The CDR3 spans 15 residues. CDR3 sequence reads: CSVGGGGPLDNEQFF. The DNA for the CDR3 is TGCAGCGTTGGGGGCGGAGGGCCTCTGGACAATGAGCAGTTCTTC.

The chain recombines TRBV20-1 with TRBJ2-5, with TRBD2 matching over 7 bases. The assigned J gene may be wrong: the sequence end matches TRBJ2-1 better. Germline values: CDR1 DFQATT, CDR2 SNEGSKA (reference sequence). The CDR3 runs 15 residues. The CDR3 DNA follows: TGCAGTGCTAGGGCCCCAATGGGGGGGTACAATGAGCAGTTCTTC. Protein product: CSARAPMGGYNEQFF.

The genes are TRBV12-3 or TRBV12-4 and TRBJ1-4, with 8 bases matching TRBD1. The ends lost 4 bases at V and 7 bases at J; junction bases unmatched: 8. The CDR3 is 15 amino acids. The CDR3 loop is CASSSRTGRGEKLFF. In nucleotides, the CDR3 is TGTGCCAGCAGTTCGAGGACAGGGAGAGGTGAAAAACTGTTTTTT.